The 9 T cell receptor beta chains listed next were all sequenced from one sample in a study of CD8 T cells in ankylosing spondylitis. TCRdb re-analysed the 5' RACE reads in MiXCR, keeping a single row per CDR3 protein. Here the sample spans 130,000 to 150,000 distinct CDR3 sequences, 6.5% to 8.5% being singletons. Sequencing was performed on synovial fluid, either unsorted or a sorted T cell fraction (not recorded which). The source of these receptors is a male donor with ankylosing spondylitis.

The table lists this clonotype with a few counts. The chain joins TRBV12-3 or TRBV12-4 to TRBJ2-2; TRBD1 is a possible D gene (5 bases). The V gene lost 1 base and the J gene lost 5 bases, with 11 bases spanning the gap. This CDR3 spans 15 amino acids. The CDR3 spells CASSLVGRVTGELFF. Here the CDR3 DNA reads TGTGCCAGCAGTTTAGTGGGCAGGGTGACCGGGGAGCTGTTTTTT.

A few counts support this clonotype. The rearrangement links TRBV6-2 or TRBV6-3 to TRBJ1-6, with D unresolved. This CDR3 region has 15 residues. In germline, CDR1 is MNHEY, CDR2 SVGEGT. Between the trimmed V and J ends, which lost 4 bases and 2 bases, there was a span of 9 bases. CDR3 in DNA: TGTGCCAGCAGTTGGGGTCGGACCTATAATTCACCCCTCCACTTT. Residues: CASSWGRTYNSPLHF.

This clonotype was recorded a few times. The chain links TRBV20-1 to TRBJ2-7; possibly TRBD2 for D (6 bases). V lost 6 bases and J lost 0, with 9 bases in between. The CDR3 is 12 amino acids. The V gene's germline CDR1 is DFQATT and CDR2 SNEGSKA (reference sequence). The CDR3 protein is CSAAGLSYEQYF. For the CDR3, the DNA is TGCAGTGCAGCGGGCCTCTCCTACGAGCAGTACTTC.

The rearrangement uses TRBV11-2 and TRBJ2-2; no firm D call. CDR3 length: 15 amino acids. Germline V lookup: CDR1 SGHAT, CDR2 FQNNGV. Trimming removed 5 bases from V and 4 bases from J, with 14 bases in between. CDR3 amino acids: CASSVRQQSTGELFF. The DNA of the CDR3 is TGTGCCAGCAGCGTTAGGCAGCAATCCACCGGGGAGCTGTTTTTT.

Many counts were recorded for this clonotype. The chain links TRBV20-1 to TRBJ2-3, with 9 bases fitting TRBD2. This CDR3 has 13 residues. CDR1 is DFQATT and CDR2 is SNEGSKA in the germline V gene (reference sequence). The J segment lost 6 bases and the V segment lost 3 bases, leaving 4 bases of the junction unmatched. The CDR3 here is CSASRTSADTQYF. Written as DNA, the CDR3 is TGCAGTGCTAGTCGGACTAGCGCGGATACGCAGTATTTT.

This clonotype was picked up a small number of times. The chain couples TRBV13 to TRBJ1-2; 9 nucleotides match TRBD1. Looked up from germline, CDR1 is PRHDT and CDR2 is FYEKMQ (reference sequence). V dropped 0 bases and J dropped 5; count of bases not matched to a gene: 4. This CDR3 spans 15 amino acids. In DNA, the CDR3 is TGTGCCAGCAGCTTAGGCCCCGACAGGGGGTATGGCTACACCTTC. This translates into CASSLGPDRGYGYTF.

This clonotype was seen a handful of times. The chain couples TRBV7-2 to TRBJ2-7; tentatively, D is TRBD2 (6 bases). Trimming took 2 bases from V and 1 from J, leaving 15 bases between them. CDR3 length equals 16 residues. Germline CDR1 SGHTA, CDR2 FQGNSA. DNA of the CDR3: TGTGCCAGCAGCTTAAGGGCGGGTAGCGGTTCCTACGAGCAGTACTTC. Amino acid sequence: CASSLRAGSGSYEQYF. The variable domain in full, with the rest retrieved from reference TRBV7-2 and TRBJ2-7, is GAGVSQSPSNKVTEKGKDVELRCDPISGHTALYWYRQSLGQGLEFLIYFQGNSAPDKSGLPSDRFSAERTGGSVSTLTIQRTQQEDSAVYLCASSLRAGSGSYEQYFGPGTRLTVT.

This clonotype was detected ten times or more. The rearrangement links TRBV12-3 or TRBV12-4 to TRBJ2-7; 8 nucleotides line up with TRBD1. This CDR3 has 18 residues. V gave up 5 bases and J gave up 0 bases; unmatched junction bases: 15. In DNA form, the CDR3 reads TGTGCCAGCAGTGCCGAACGGACAGGGTCCTTCTTCTCCTACGAGCAGTACTTC. Encoded protein: CASSAERTGSFFSYEQYF.

The chain carries TRBV21-1 and TRBJ2-1; the table's D gene call, TRBD1, was not cross checked with the DNA. TRBV21-1 is classified as a pseudogene. The CDR3 has 16 residues. The CDR3, as DNA: TGTGCCAGCAGCTCTTCAGGGACAGGGGGTCAGGATGAGCAGTTCTTC. This translates into CASSSSGTGGQDEQFF.